This T cell receptor beta chain is from a study of response to subunit inactivated influenza vaccine. There are a few counts of this clonotype. TCRdb re-called the RT-PCR reads through MiXCR, storing one row per CDR3 protein. The repertoire consists of roughly 540,000 distinct CDR3 sequences, with less than 25% occurring once and the leading ten covering approximately 2.9%. CDR3 size: 13 residues. Germline V gene data show CDR1 as SGHTA and CDR2 as FQGNSA. Trimming cost V 5 bases and J 2 bases, with 9 bases left between them. This sample also belongs to another study, concerning T cells expressing NK-cell markers. In that study: The authors generated TCR beta cDNA through 5'RACE template switching with UMIs. TCR beta repertoires came from sorted CD3+CD56+NKG2C+, CD3+CD56+NKG2C- and CD3+CD56-NKG2C+ T cells. Several donors showed dominant NKG2C+ clonotypes comprising about 1.0-7.0% of their CD8+ T cells.

The clonotype was recovered from a man aged 50-60 years who received an inactivated influenza vaccine. The material was CD4+ T cells sorted from PBMCs, obtained 12 days after vaccination. The gene calls are TRBV7-2 and TRBJ1-2, with D tentatively TRBD1 (6 bases). The CDR3 reads CASSRTVNYGYTF. CDR3 sequence (DNA): TGTGCCAGCAGCCGGACAGTAAACTATGGCTACACCTTC.